The 2 T cell receptor beta chains presented below share a single source sample, sequenced in a study of response to subunit inactivated influenza vaccine. A single record per CDR3 protein comes from TCRdb applying MiXCR to the RT-PCR reads. The sample consists of hundreds of thousands of distinct CDR3 sequences, around 14% of them appearing once. The sequences come from PBMCs from blood, collected 14 days before vaccination. The source is a man aged 45 to 65 who received an inactivated influenza vaccine.

The chain combines TRBV6-1 with TRBJ2-7; TRBD2 matches 12 bases. The CDR3 is 16 residues long. CDR1 is MNHNS, CDR2 SASEGT, per germline. V lost 6 bases, J lost 6 bases, and 12 bases stayed unmatched. The CDR3, as DNA: TGTGCCAGCAGACCTCCGACTAGCGGGAGCGGAGTCGAGCAGTACTTC. Its protein product is CASRPPTSGSGVEQYF.

The CDR3 bases are TGTGCCAGCTATTGGGTCCAAGGAAACACCATATATTTT. It codes for CASYWVQGNTIYF. This chain links TRBV28 with TRBJ1-3; D gene uncertain. Looked up from germline, CDR1 is MDHEN and CDR2 is SYDVKM. Deletions cut 8 bases from V and 4 bases from J, with 12 bases between. The CDR3 totals 13 residues.